Below, 20 T cell receptor beta chains from the same sample are listed, as sequenced in a study of technical replicates of blood from a few donors. Only in-frame clones appear in the TCRdb table, and some are missing; sequencing was by immunoSEQ multiplex PCR. The table includes some 79,000 clones, about nine tenths detected once. The sample consisted of T cells isolated from PBMCs. The receptors derive from a human donor in good health. Some clones in this sample may be carry-over from other donors' samples.

The chain carries TRBV9 and TRBJ2-7; possibly TRBD2 for D (6 bases). The CDR3 contains 15 residues. With 3 bases removed from V and 1 base from J, the gap between germline ends came to 14 bases. The germline gives CDR1 SGDLS, CDR2 YYNGEE. The CDR3 nucleotides are TGTGCCAGCAGCGAGGGAGGAATCCCTTCCTACGAGCAGTACTTC. Translating gives CASSEGGIPSYEQYF.

This clone was recorded once. The genes are TRBV7-2 and TRBJ2-6, with TRBD2 matching 9 bases. J gave up 3 bases and V 4 bases, and 10 bases lay outside the gene matches. Germline V gene sequence: CDR1 SGHTA, CDR2 FQGNSA. This CDR3 is 18 amino acids long. The CDR3 DNA reads TGTGCCAGCAGCTCCCGAGTAGCGGGAGTAGTTGGGGCCAACGTCCTGACTTTC. Its translation: CASSSRVAGVVGANVLTF.

V and J are TRBV4-1 and TRBJ2-7; weak D call: TRBD1 (6 bases). Trimming shortened V by 4 bases and J by 2 bases, and 15 bases separated the two germline ends. In germline, CDR1 is MGHRA, CDR2 YSYEKL. This CDR3 is built from 15 residues. CDR3 amino acids: CASSLFYRATYEQYF. The DNA of the CDR3 is TGCGCCAGCAGCCTCTTTTACAGGGCAACCTACGAGCAGTACTTC.

The V and J genes are TRBV6-1 and TRBJ1-2; D may be TRBD1 (5 bases). Trimming removed 8 bases from V and 1 base from J, with 11 bases in between. Germline V gene sequence: CDR1 MNHNS, CDR2 SASEGT. The length of the CDR3 is 13 residues. The CDR3: CASAPRGNYGYTF. The CDR3 DNA reads as TGTGCCAGCGCCCCAAGGGGTAACTATGGCTACACCTTC.

This chain uses TRBV6-1 with TRBJ1-2; TRBD1 is a possible D gene (6 bases). CDR1 and CDR2 (germline): MNHNS, SASEGT. Trimming stripped 6 bases from V and 3 bases from J, with 17 bases between. This CDR3 is built from 15 residues. DNA for the CDR3: TGTGCCAGCAGGGGGGCTGGGGAGAGGGACTATGGCTACACCTTC. Protein: CASRGAGERDYGYTF.

This clone was recorded only once. This chain connects TRBV4-1 to TRBJ2-7; D is perhaps TRBD1 (5 bases). Looked up from germline, CDR1 is MGHRA and CDR2 is YSYEKL. Trimming pared 0 bases from V and 4 bases from J, leaving 10 bases between. This CDR3 comprises 14 residues. DNA for the CDR3: TGCGCCAGCAGCCAAGATGACAGATTATACGAGCAGTACTTC. Protein sequence: CASSQDDRLYEQYF.

This chain connects TRBV9 to TRBJ2-7, with TRBD2 matching 9 bases. In germline, CDR1 is SGDLS, CDR2 YYNGEE. The CDR3 has 12 amino acids. V shed 2 bases and J 7 bases; nucleotides not matched to a gene: 1. The chain's CDR3 is CASSVSGREQYF. CDR3 DNA sequence: TGTGCCAGCAGCGTCAGCGGGAGGGAGCAGTACTTC.

The J gene is TRBJ2-7, the V gene TRBV29-1; D ambiguous. Germline CDR1 reads SQVTM; CDR2 reads ANQGSEA. There are 15 residues in the CDR3. With 2 bases removed from V and 0 bases from J, the gap between germline ends came to 14 bases. The CDR3 reads CSVELSSRSSYEQYF. CDR3 DNA sequence: TGCAGCGTTGAATTATCGTCTCGCAGCTCCTACGAGCAGTACTTC.

The chain links TRBV6-1 to TRBJ1-2; TRBD1 matches 8 bases. CDR3 length equals 13 residues. After removal of 7 bases from V and 6 bases from J, the junction contained 7 bases not matched to a gene. Germline CDR1 reads MNHNS; CDR2 reads SASEGT. The CDR3 DNA follows: TGTGCCAGCAATGGACAGGGTAGGGATGGCTACACCTTC. Its translation is CASNGQGRDGYTF.

The chain links TRBV9 to TRBJ1-1, with 7 nucleotides matching TRBD1. This CDR3 contains 15 residues. Per germline, CDR1 SGDLS and CDR2 YYNGEE. Trimming at V came to 2 bases and at J to 2 bases, leaving 6 bases not matched to a gene. This CDR3 is CASSVFDRDNTEAFF. The DNA of the CDR3 is TGTGCCAGCAGCGTCTTTGACAGGGATAACACTGAAGCTTTCTTT.

The CDR3 region has the DNA TGTGCCAGCAGCTTGGCCCCAGATCAGCCCCAGCATTTT. Translated: CASSLAPDQPQHF. The gene calls are TRBV5-5 and TRBJ1-5; no clear D gene. Per germline, CDR1 SGHKS and CDR2 YYEKEE (reference sequence). V lost 0 bases, J lost 5 bases, and 6 bases lay in between. This CDR3 is built from 13 residues.

V is TRBV2 and J is TRBJ2-5; TRBD2 agrees at 13 bases. Germline assignment: CDR1 SNHLY and CDR2 FYNNEI. Germline trimming cut 4 bases from V and 3 bases from J; bases unmatched to any gene: 2. CDR3 length equals 15 residues. The CDR3 reads CASSGTSGSKETQYF. The CDR3 nucleotides are TGTGCCAGCAGTGGGACTAGCGGGAGTAAAGAGACCCAGTACTTC.

The V gene is TRBV6-1, the J gene TRBJ2-5, with D perhaps TRBD1 (5 bases). Germline assignment: CDR1 MNHNS and CDR2 SASEGT. Between the trimmed V and J ends, which lost 7 bases and 1 base, there was a span of 10 bases. The CDR3 length is 13 residues. This CDR3 reads CASNGHLQETQYF. CDR3 DNA: TGTGCCAGCAACGGACACCTCCAAGAGACCCAGTACTTC.

This chain links TRBV30 with TRBJ1-2; D remains unclear. V was pared by 2 bases and J by 2 bases, with 6 bases between. In germline, CDR1 is GTSNPN, CDR2 SVGIG (reference sequence). The length of the CDR3 is 12 residues. This CDR3 reads CAWSILNYGYTF. The CDR3 coding sequence is TGTGCCTGGAGTATATTGAACTATGGCTACACCTTC.

The chain carries TRBV30 and TRBJ2-1; 11 bases map to TRBD2. The CDR3 runs to 16 residues. Germline-derived CDR1 and CDR2 are GTSNPN and SVGIG (reference sequence). The V gene end was trimmed by 1 base and the J gene end by 8 bases; junction bases not matched to a gene: 10. CDR3 sequence (DNA): TGTGCCTGGAGTGGAAAAACTAGCGGGAGTAAAGATGAGCAGTTCTTC. Protein sequence: CAWSGKTSGSKDEQFF.

This clone was found a few times. V gene TRBV6-5 combines with J gene TRBJ1-1; 11 bases map to TRBD1. The CDR3 extends over 14 amino acids. V lost 6 bases, J lost 4 bases, and 4 bases stayed unmatched. Germline V lookup: CDR1 MNHEY, CDR2 SVGAGI. CDR3 residues: CASRTGTGGTEAFF. For the CDR3, the DNA is TGTGCCAGCAGAACCGGGACAGGGGGCACTGAAGCTTTCTTT.

V gene TRBV7-9 combines with J gene TRBJ1-4, with 8 bases matching TRBD1. The germline CDR1 and CDR2 sequences are SEHNR and FQNEAQ (reference sequence). V lost 11 bases to trimming and J lost 6 bases; unmatched junction nucleotides: 5. CDR3 length equals 12 residues. The CDR3 protein is CAGQGPDEKLFF. The CDR3 DNA is TGTGCCGGACAGGGTCCCGATGAAAAACTGTTTTTT.

The chain joins TRBV7-8 to TRBJ2-7; no definite D call. This CDR3 has 15 amino acids. V was cut by 0 bases and J by 3 bases, with 12 bases left in between. Germline V lookup: CDR1 SGHVS, CDR2 FQNEAQ. CDR3 DNA: TGTGCCAGCAGCTTAGCTTCTATTCTAGTCTACGAGCAGTACTTC. Amino acid sequence: CASSLASILVYEQYF.

The chain recombines TRBV29-1 with TRBJ2-5, with D maybe TRBD2 (5 bases). Germline assignment: CDR1 SQVTM and CDR2 ANQGSEA. The germline V and J ends were trimmed by 5 bases and 1 base, with 11 bases remaining between them. The CDR3 extends over 13 amino acids. The CDR3 sequence is CSVPPEAQETQYF. Here the CDR3 DNA reads TGCAGCGTTCCTCCGGAGGCCCAAGAGACCCAGTACTTC.

The chain joins TRBV7-8 to TRBJ2-7; D ambiguous. CDR1 is SGHVS, CDR2 FQNEAQ, per germline. The germline V and J ends were trimmed by 0 bases and 0 bases, with 15 bases remaining between them. The CDR3 consists of 17 residues. The CDR3 here is CASSLALLSQISYEQYF. The CDR3 DNA sequence: TGTGCCAGCAGCTTAGCCCTCCTTTCACAGATCTCCTACGAGCAGTACTTC.